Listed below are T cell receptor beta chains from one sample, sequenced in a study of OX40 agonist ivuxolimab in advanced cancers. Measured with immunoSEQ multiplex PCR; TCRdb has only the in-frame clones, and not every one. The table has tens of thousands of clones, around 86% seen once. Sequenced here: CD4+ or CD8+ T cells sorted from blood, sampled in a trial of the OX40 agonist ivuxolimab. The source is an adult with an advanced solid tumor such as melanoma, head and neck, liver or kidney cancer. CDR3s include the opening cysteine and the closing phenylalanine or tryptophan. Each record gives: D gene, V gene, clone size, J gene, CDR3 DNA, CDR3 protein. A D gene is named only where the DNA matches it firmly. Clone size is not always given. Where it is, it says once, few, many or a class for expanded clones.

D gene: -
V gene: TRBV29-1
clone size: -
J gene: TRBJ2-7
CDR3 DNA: TGCAGCGTTGCAGCCCCTACTGGATCCTACGAGCAGTACTTC
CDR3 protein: CSVAAPTGSYEQYF

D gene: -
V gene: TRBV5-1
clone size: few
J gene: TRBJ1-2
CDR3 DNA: TGCGCCAGCAGCTTGGGTTCGGGGAGCTATGGCTACACCTTC
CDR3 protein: CASSLGSGSYGYTF

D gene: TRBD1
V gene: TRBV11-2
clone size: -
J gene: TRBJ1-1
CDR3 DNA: TGTGCCAGCAGCCTCAGACAGGGGGCTGCTGAAGCTTTCTTT
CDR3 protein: CASSLRQGAAEAFF

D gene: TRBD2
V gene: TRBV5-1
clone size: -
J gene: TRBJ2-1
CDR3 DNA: TGCGCCAGCAGCAACAGTTTAGCGGGGACTAGCGGGAACAATGAGCAGTTCTTC
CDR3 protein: CASSNSLAGTSGNNEQFF

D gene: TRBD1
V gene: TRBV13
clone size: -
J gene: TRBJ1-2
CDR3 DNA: TGTGCCAGCAGCGCGGACAGGGGGCTCACTAACTATGGCTACACCTTC
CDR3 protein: CASSADRGLTNYGYTF

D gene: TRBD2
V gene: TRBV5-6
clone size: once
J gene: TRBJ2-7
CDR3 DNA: TGTGCCAGCAGCGTTAGCGGGAGGAGCTCCTACGAGCAGTACTTC
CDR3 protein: CASSVSGRSSYEQYF

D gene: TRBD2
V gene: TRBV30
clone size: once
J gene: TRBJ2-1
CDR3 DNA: TGTGCCTGGAAGACTAGCGTCAATGAGCAGTTCTTC
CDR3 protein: CAWKTSVNEQFF

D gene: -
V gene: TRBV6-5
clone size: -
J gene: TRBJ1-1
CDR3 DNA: TGTGCCAGCAGTTACTCGGTCGAGACGGTGAACACTGAAGCTTTCTTT
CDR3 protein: CASSYSVETVNTEAFF

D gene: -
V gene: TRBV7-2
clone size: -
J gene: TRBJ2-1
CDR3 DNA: TGTGCCAGCAGCTTAGGGATCGGTCCCCCTTACAATGAGCAGTTCTTC
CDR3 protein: CASSLGIGPPYNEQFF

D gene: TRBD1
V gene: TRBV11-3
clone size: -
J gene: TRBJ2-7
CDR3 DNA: TGTGCCAGCAGCTTAGGGGGGACAGAGACCTACGAGCAGTACTTC
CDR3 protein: CASSLGGTETYEQYF

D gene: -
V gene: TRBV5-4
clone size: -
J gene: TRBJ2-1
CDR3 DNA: TGTGCCAGCAGCGAGGGGGGTTCCTACAATGAGCAGTTCTTC
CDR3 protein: CASSEGGSYNEQFF

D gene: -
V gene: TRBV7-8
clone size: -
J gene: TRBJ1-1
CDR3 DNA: TGTGCCAGCAGACCAGGGCCCTGGGACACTGAAGCTTTCTTT
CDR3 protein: CASRPGPWDTEAFF

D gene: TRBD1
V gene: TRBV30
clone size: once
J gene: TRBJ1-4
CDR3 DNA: TGTGCCTGGAGTGTTCAGACAGGGCATGAAAAACTGTTTTTT
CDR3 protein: CAWSVQTGHEKLFF

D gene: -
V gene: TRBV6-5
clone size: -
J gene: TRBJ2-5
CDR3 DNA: TGTGCCAGCAGCCCTTCTTGGGGGAGAGAGACCCAGTACTTC
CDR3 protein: CASSPSWGRETQYF

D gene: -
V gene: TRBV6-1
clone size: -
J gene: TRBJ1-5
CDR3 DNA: TGTGCCAGCAGTCCCAGGGACGGCAATCAGCCCCAGCATTTT
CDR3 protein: CASSPRDGNQPQHF

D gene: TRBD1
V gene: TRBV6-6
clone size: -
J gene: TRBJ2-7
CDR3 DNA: TGTGCCAGCAGACCGACAGGGGAGACTTCCTACGAGCAGTACTTC
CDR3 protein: CASRPTGETSYEQYF

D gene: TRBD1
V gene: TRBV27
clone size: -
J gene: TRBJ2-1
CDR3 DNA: TGTGCCAGCAGTCAGAGGGGGACAGGGGGTGGCCTAGCGGGCGAGGGCTCCTACAATGAGCAGTTCTTC
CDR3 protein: CASSQRGTGGGLAGEGSYNEQFF

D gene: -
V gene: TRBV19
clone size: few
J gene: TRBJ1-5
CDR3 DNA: TGTGCCAGTAGCGAGAGTAATCAGCCCCAGCATTTT
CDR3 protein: CASSESNQPQHF

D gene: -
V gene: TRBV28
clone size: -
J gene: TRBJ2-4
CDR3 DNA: TGTGCCAGCAGCCAAGGGCAGGGCGCAGGCATTCAGTACTTC
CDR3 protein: CASSQGQGAGIQYF

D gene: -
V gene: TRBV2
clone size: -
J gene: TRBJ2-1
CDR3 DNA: TGTGCCAGTACCGGACAGCGCTCCTACAATGAGCAGTTCTTC
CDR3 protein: CASTGQRSYNEQFF

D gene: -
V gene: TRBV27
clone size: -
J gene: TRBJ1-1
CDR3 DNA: TGTGCCAGCAGTCCGTGGGGCCTGAACACTGAAGCTTTCTTT
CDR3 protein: CASSPWGLNTEAFF

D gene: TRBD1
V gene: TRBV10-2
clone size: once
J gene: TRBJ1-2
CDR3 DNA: TGCGCCAGCTCCGACACAGGGGGGTATGGCTACACCTTC
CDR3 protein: CASSDTGGYGYTF

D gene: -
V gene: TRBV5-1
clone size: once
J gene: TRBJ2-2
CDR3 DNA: TGCGCCAGCAGCTTGATCACAGGTGCCGGGGAGCTGTTTTTT
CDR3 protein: CASSLITGAGELFF

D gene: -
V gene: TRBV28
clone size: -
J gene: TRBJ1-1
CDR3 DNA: TGTGCCAGCAGTTTCCCCAGGAACACTGAAGCTTTCTTT
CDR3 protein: CASSFPRNTEAFF

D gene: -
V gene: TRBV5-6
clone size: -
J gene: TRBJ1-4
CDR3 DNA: TGTGCCAGCAGCTTTGGGGGCAATGAAAAACTGTTTTTT
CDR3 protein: CASSFGGNEKLFF

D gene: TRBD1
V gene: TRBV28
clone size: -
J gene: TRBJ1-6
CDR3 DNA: TGTGCCAGCAGTGAACTGACAGGGAATAATTCACCCCTCCACTTT
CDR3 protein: CASSELTGNNSPLHF

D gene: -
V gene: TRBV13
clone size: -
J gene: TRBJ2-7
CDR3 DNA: TGTGCCAGCAGCTTAGGGACAGTCTCCTACGAGCAGTACTTC
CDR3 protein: CASSLGTVSYEQYF

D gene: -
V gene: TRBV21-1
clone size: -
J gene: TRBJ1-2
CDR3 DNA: TGTGCCAGCAGCCCGGCACAGCCGGGCTACACCTTC
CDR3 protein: CASSPAQPGYTF

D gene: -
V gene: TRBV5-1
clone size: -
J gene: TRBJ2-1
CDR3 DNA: TGCGCCAGCAGCTTGGTTGGTGGGGGATACAATGAGCAGTTCTTC
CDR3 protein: CASSLVGGGYNEQFF

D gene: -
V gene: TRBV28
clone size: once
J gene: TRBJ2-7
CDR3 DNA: TGTGCCAGCAGTGGGGCCGTCTACGAGCAGTACTTC
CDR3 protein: CASSGAVYEQYF

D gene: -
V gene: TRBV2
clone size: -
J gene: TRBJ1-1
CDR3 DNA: TGTGCCAGCAGTGCAGAGGGGATGAACACTGAAGCTTTCTTT
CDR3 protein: CASSAEGMNTEAFF

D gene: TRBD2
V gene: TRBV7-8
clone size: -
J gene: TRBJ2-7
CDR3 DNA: TGTGCCAGCAGCTTTACTAGCGGGAGCTCCTACGAGCAGTACTTC
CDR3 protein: CASSFTSGSSYEQYF

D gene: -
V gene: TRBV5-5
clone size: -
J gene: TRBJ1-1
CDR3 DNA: TGTGCCAGCAGCTCCGGGAGGCCGGGGACTGAAGCTTTCTTT
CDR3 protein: CASSSGRPGTEAFF